This T cell receptor (beta chain) was recorded in a study of beta chain features in type 1 diabetes. Overall study findings and caveats: Significant though moderate, a shortening of TCRB CDR3s appeared in all four CD4+ subsets of Type 1 diabetes patients.

A single heparinised blood sample, averaging around 0.11 L, was obtained per donor. Expressed TCRB transcripts were sequenced, since all the RNA that had been isolated was reverse transcribed. This table comes from immunoSEQ multiplex PCR, and its TCRdb copy is limited to in-frame clones, with some not included. The sample has 680,000 or so clones; roughly an eighth are singletons. This clone has only a few counts. Its target is not known. Germline lookup yields CDR1 SGHAT and CDR2 FQNNGV. The CDR3 contains 14 residues. After removal of 3 bases from V and 4 bases from J, the junction contained 2 bases not matched to a gene.

The source of this sequence is a man aged 18 to 29 with type 1 diabetes. The rearrangement uses TRBV11-2 and TRBJ1-4; 7 nucleotides line up with TRBD1. The sample comprised naive CD4+ T cells from blood. This chain's CDR3 is CASSLGQYNEKLFF. CDR3 nucleotides: TGTGCCAGCAGCTTGGGACAGTATAATGAAAAACTGTTTTTT.